This TCR beta chain was sequenced for a study of blood T cell repertoires in COVID-19. Study-level background: The United States, Italy and Spain were the sources of the acute and convalescent COVID-19 samples. From T cells, B-cell-depleted T cells, or PBMCs came the material, which was cDNA or gDNA.

This CDR3 is 13 amino acids long. Trimming took 6 bases from V and 12 from J, leaving 20 bases between them. Germline assignment: CDR1 SNHLY and CDR2 FYNNEI. Clones were read by immunoSEQ multiplex PCR, and TCRdb kept only the in-frame ones, dropping some. The sample consists of roughly 50,000 clones, 90% of them appearing once. This sequence originates from a woman in her thirties or forties with active COVID-19. Sequenced material: peripheral blood. The chain links TRBV2 to TRBJ1-1; D is possibly TRBD1 (5 bases). CDR3 region: CASSNGPGLRSFF. CDR3 coding DNA: TGTGCCAGCAGCAATGGGCCAGGGTTGCGATCTTTCTTT.